This T cell receptor beta chain was found in a study of shared clonotypes between healthy human individuals. General study results and limits: Apart from blood, nothing was sampled; tissue repertoires likely differ. Of the naive CD4 clonotypes, around 4.8% were shared across several donors.

Regarding this clone: Its antigen remains unidentified.

Repertoires were generated with immunoSEQ multiplex PCR, while TCRdb's copy carries only in-frame clones and drops some. The profile shows hundreds of thousands of clones, more than 70% of them singletons. Adult donors, all healthy and HIV-negative, had no recent acute infections or vaccinations. Naive CD45RA+ and memory CD45RA-negative subsets were split from CD4+ cells. The CDR3 length is 15 residues. In germline, CDR1 is LNHDA, CDR2 SQIVND (reference sequence). The V segment lost 3 bases and the J segment 8 bases; nucleotides outside the gene matches: 10. The sequencing sample was made of memory CD4+ T cells sorted from blood. Described subset: CD45RA-negative fraction. The chain links TRBV19 to TRBJ2-1; 7 bases are shared with TRBD1. This sequence originates from a woman aged 25 to 39 in good health. The CDR3 region is CASSIGGQVGDEQFF. DNA for the CDR3: TGTGCCAGTAGTATTGGTGGACAGGTTGGCGATGAGCAGTTCTTC. Variable domain in full (rest from reference TRBV19 and TRBJ2-1): DGGITQSPKYLFRKEGQNVTLSCEQNLNHDAMYWYRQDPGQGLRLIYYSQIVNDFQKGDIAEGYSVSREKKESFPLTVTSAQKNPTAFYLCASSIGGQVGDEQFFGPGTRLTVL.